This entry lists 29 T cell receptor beta chains sequenced from one sample in a study of human T cells and chemical hapten exposure. Time point reported: patch test 2, 6 weeks after DPC sensitization. The treatment denotes: therapeutic diphenylcyclopropenone sensitization with weekly scalp DPC. TCRdb itself ran the RACE reads through MiXCR, one entry per CDR3 protein. Of around 360,000 distinct CDR3 sequences listed, around 6% were seen once; the top ten hold about 5.4%. The material sequenced was whole blood, taken in connection with sensitization to the hapten diphenylcyclopropenone (DPC). Receptor source: a woman between 18 and 29 years old with alopecia areata. Some clones in this sample may be carry-over from other donors' samples.

This clonotype was seen only a few times. The CDR3 DNA follows: TGTGCCAGCAGTGGCCCACAGGGGGCGGCTGAGGTCTATGGCTACACCTTC. This sequence encodes CASSGPQGAAEVYGYTF. V gene TRBV6-6 combines with J gene TRBJ1-2; 9 nucleotides align to TRBD1. CDR1 is MNHNY and CDR2 is SVGAGI in the germline V gene (reference sequence). This CDR3 contains 17 residues. Trimming at V came to 5 bases and at J to 4 bases, leaving 14 bases not matched to a gene.

There are many counts of this clonotype. The CDR3 DNA is TGTGCCAGCAGTTACGACAGCCGTCGAGACACAGATACGCAGTATTTT. Residues: CASSYDSRRDTDTQYF. J is TRBJ2-3 and V is TRBV6-2 or TRBV6-3; possibly TRBD1 for D (5 bases). This CDR3 spans 16 amino acids. V lost 2 bases to trimming and J lost 2 bases, with 14 bases between them. CDR1 and CDR2 (germline): MNHEY, SVGEGT.

In this sample, this clonotype turned up many times. This rearrangement joins TRBV10-3 to TRBJ2-3; 8 bases match TRBD2. Germline values: CDR1 ENHRY, CDR2 SYGVKD. This CDR3 is built from 14 residues. The V and J ends lost 4 bases and 5 bases, in that order; junction bases with no gene match: 5. The CDR3 loop is CAISVTGGQDTQYF. In nucleotides, the CDR3 is TGTGCCATCAGTGTCACGGGGGGGCAAGATACGCAGTATTTT.

On this clonotype itself: The junction differs from germline at one of its ends, possibly a read error. The chain uses TRBV7-7 and TRBJ2-7; D ambiguous. CDR1 and CDR2 (germline): SSHAT, FNYEAQ (reference sequence). The CDR3 has 12 residues. The CDR3 DNA reads as TGTGCTAGCAGCGCGGATAGTGGGGAGCAGTACTTC. Translation gives CASSADSGEQYF.

The rearrangement links TRBV14 to TRBJ2-2; TRBD2 agrees at 7 bases. Germline V lookup: CDR1 SGHDN, CDR2 FVKESK. With V trimmed by 4 bases and J by 5 bases, 4 bases remained unmatched. CDR3 size: 14 residues. This chain's CDR3 is CASSRLASTGELFF. The CDR3 bases are TGTGCCAGCAGCCGACTAGCTTCGACCGGGGAGCTGTTTTTT.

This clonotype was counted at least ten times. This chain links TRBV7-3 with TRBJ1-2, with 7 bases lining up with TRBD1. There are 14 residues in the CDR3. Germline values: CDR1 SGHTA, CDR2 FQGTGA. With V trimmed by 0 bases and J by 6 bases, 4 bases remained unmatched. CDR3 in DNA: TGTGCCAGCAGCTTAACAGGGGGCGCGGATGGCTACACCTTC. Translating gives CASSLTGGADGYTF.

The rearrangement links TRBV27 to TRBJ1-6; no definite D call. This CDR3 comprises 15 residues. Trimming removed 5 bases from V and 3 bases from J, with 11 bases in between. CDR1 and CDR2 (germline): MNHEY, SMNVEV (reference sequence). The CDR3 spells CASSIMDDYNSPLHF. The CDR3 bases are TGTGCCAGCAGTATCATGGACGACTATAATTCACCCCTCCACTTT.

Many counts were recorded for this clonotype. The chain is built from TRBV6-4 and TRBJ1-1; D gene ambiguous. The CDR3 contains 12 residues. Trimming removed 5 bases at V and 4 bases at J, with 8 bases between. The germline gives CDR1 MRHNA, CDR2 SNTAGT. The CDR3 bases are TGTGCCAGCAGTCTCGATCTCACTGAAGCTTTCTTT. Translating gives CASSLDLTEAFF.

This clonotype was counted at least ten times. The chain recombines TRBV6-1 with TRBJ1-2, with 8 nucleotides matching TRBD1. The ends lost 2 bases at V and 5 bases at J; junction bases unmatched: 22. This CDR3 is built from 20 residues. Per germline, CDR1 MNHNS and CDR2 SASEGT. As DNA, the CDR3 is TGTGCCAGCAGTGAAATGGGTCCCGACAGGGGCATATGGGGAGTGTATGGCTACACCTTC. It encodes CASSEMGPDRGIWGVYGYTF.

This clonotype was recorded many times. The chain employs TRBV29-1 and TRBJ2-5, with TRBD1 matching over 7 bases. With V trimmed by 2 bases and J by 2 bases, 2 bases remained unmatched. Germline values: CDR1 SQVTM, CDR2 ANQGSEA. The CDR3 is 13 residues long. The CDR3 reads CSVERDSQETQYF. The CDR3 region has the DNA TGCAGCGTTGAAAGGGACAGTCAAGAGACCCAGTACTTC.

The V gene is TRBV7-2, the J gene TRBJ2-3; 11 bases are a match to TRBD2. Trimming cost V 5 bases and J 5 bases; bases outside gene matches: 9. This CDR3 region has 16 residues. The germline CDR1 and CDR2 sequences are SGHTA and FQGNSA. The CDR3 reads CASSRRLAGPQDTQYF. CDR3 sequence (DNA): TGTGCCAGCAGCCGCAGACTAGCGGGGCCCCAAGATACGCAGTATTTT. Filled out from reference TRBV7-2 and TRBJ2-3, the complete variable domain reads GAGVSQSPSNKVTEKGKDVELRCDPISGHTALYWYRQSLGQGLEFLIYFQGNSAPDKSGLPSDRFSAERTGGSVSTLTIQRTQQEDSAVYLCASSRRLAGPQDTQYFGPGTRLTVL.

This clonotype has ten or more counts. The V and J genes are TRBV6-1 and TRBJ1-1; 7 bases map to TRBD1. Germline V lookup: CDR1 MNHNS, CDR2 SASEGT. The V gene end was trimmed by 0 bases and the J gene end by 11 bases; junction bases not matched to a gene: 12. This CDR3 is built from 15 residues. The DNA for the CDR3 is TGTGCCAGCAGTGAAGCCCAACAGGGGAGGAAACCGGCTTTCTTT. Protein: CASSEAQQGRKPAFF.

This clonotype has only a few counts. The CDR3 DNA reads TGCGCCAGCAGCTTGCGTGGGGAGTATGGCTACACCTTC. This encodes CASSLRGEYGYTF. The V gene is TRBV5-1, the J gene TRBJ1-2; D uncertain. The CDR3 length is 13 residues. V lost 1 base, J lost 5 bases, and 9 bases lay in between. Germline lookup yields CDR1 SGHRS and CDR2 YFSETQ.

This clonotype was observed many times. The chain couples TRBV6-5 to TRBJ1-5; D gene uncertain. Trimming took 5 bases from V and 0 from J, leaving 11 bases between them. Germline-derived CDR1 and CDR2 are MNHEY and SVGAGI. The CDR3 is 15 residues long. CDR3 DNA sequence: TGTGCCAGCAGTCGAGAGGGATATAGCAATCAGCCCCAGCATTTT. This gives the protein CASSREGYSNQPQHF.

This clonotype was seen only a few times. The gene calls are TRBV7-2 and TRBJ1-5; D gene unclear. Germline V CDR1 and CDR2: SGHTA, FQGNSA. CDR3 length: 13 amino acids. V was pared by 5 bases and J by 5 bases, with 10 bases between. In DNA form, the CDR3 reads TGTGCCAGCAGCCACGCGGGCGATCAGCCCCAGCATTTT. It specifies CASSHAGDQPQHF. The full variable domain, with the rest looked up from reference TRBV7-2 and TRBJ1-5, is GAGVSQSPSNKVTEKGKDVELRCDPISGHTALYWYRQSLGQGLEFLIYFQGNSAPDKSGLPSDRFSAERTGGSVSTLTIQRTQQEDSAVYLCASSHAGDQPQHFGDGTRLSIL.

The chain carries TRBV12-3 or TRBV12-4 and TRBJ1-5; D perhaps matches TRBD1 (5 bases). V was trimmed by 4 bases and J by 2 bases, leaving 9 bases between them. The CDR3 runs to 14 residues. For the CDR3, the DNA is TGTGCCAGCAGTTGGGGGATGGGCAATCAGCCCCAGCATTTT. Protein: CASSWGMGNQPQHF.

About this clonotype: A much larger clone differs by one base, so this may be a read error. This chain links TRBV14 with TRBJ1-3, with D unresolved. The CDR3 loop spans 15 amino acids. The V gene lost 8 bases and the J gene lost 0 bases, with 14 bases spanning the gap. Germline V gene data show CDR1 as SGHDN and CDR2 as FVKESK. The CDR3 DNA reads TGTGCCAGCTGCCTCCAGACGGTCTCTGGAAACACCATATATTTT. Encoded protein: CASCLQTVSGNTIYF.

This clonotype appeared a few times. The chain employs TRBV12-3 or TRBV12-4 and TRBJ2-3; TRBD2 aligns across 12 bases. This CDR3 has 16 amino acids. Trimming removed 7 bases from V and 1 base from J; junction bases left unmatched: 6. The CDR3, as DNA: TGTGCCAGCACCTCGACTAGCGGGGGAGGCACAGATACGCAGTATTTT. Translation: CASTSTSGGGTDTQYF.

V is TRBV2 and J is TRBJ2-3; D ambiguous. The CDR3 covers 13 residues. The germline V and J ends were trimmed by 6 bases and 4 bases, with 11 bases remaining between them. Germline V gene lookup returns CDR1 SNHLY and CDR2 FYNNEI. The CDR3 region is CASSGVDADTQYF. As DNA, the CDR3 is TGTGCCAGCAGCGGCGTCGACGCAGATACGCAGTATTTT.

Worth noting for this clonotype: Since a much larger clone is just one base distant, this may be a read error. This chain joins TRBV11-2 and TRBJ2-3; tentatively, D is TRBD1 (5 bases). Germline CDR1 is SGHAT and CDR2 is FQNNGV. Trimming took off 6 bases at V and 7 bases at J, with 14 bases between the two ends. The CDR3 covers 13 residues. The CDR3 sequence is CASRPGYQNTQYF. CDR3 DNA: TGTGCCAGCAGACCAGGGTATCAAAATACGCAGTATTTT.

This clonotype has a handful of counts. The J gene is TRBJ2-1, the V gene TRBV19; D is possibly TRBD2 (5 bases). Trimming left V 3 bases short and J 7 bases short, with 22 bases between. Germline-derived CDR1 and CDR2 are LNHDA and SQIVND (reference sequence). The CDR3 sequence is 17 residues long. CDR3 amino acids: CASSILPSSGVQNEQFF. For the CDR3, the DNA is TGTGCCAGTAGTATTCTGCCCTCTTCCGGGGTCCAGAATGAGCAGTTCTTC.

Notes on this clonotype: The junction shows a germline mismatch at one end, possibly a read error. The chain combines TRBV7-9 with TRBJ2-3, with 11 nucleotides matching TRBD2. Germline V gene sequence: CDR1 SEHNR, CDR2 FQNEAQ (reference sequence). The CDR3 spans 12 residues. The CDR3 sequence: CASSPTSGVTVF. The CDR3 region has the DNA TGTGCCAGCAGTCCGACTAGCGGGGTGACAGTATTT.

This clonotype was seen more than once but under ten times. This chain uses TRBV10-3 with TRBJ1-2; weak D call: TRBD1 (6 bases). The CDR3 has 13 residues. In germline, CDR1 is ENHRY, CDR2 SYGVKD. V shed 3 bases and J shed 5 bases, with 10 bases lying between them. In nucleotides, the CDR3 is TGTGCCATCAGTGATGACAGGATATATGGCTACACCTTC. As protein: CAISDDRIYGYTF.

The sample holds many counts of this clonotype. The CDR3 loop reads CASSHRGQPLHF. The DNA for the CDR3 is TGTGCCAGCAGCCACAGGGGGCAACCCCTCCACTTT. The chain is built from TRBV5-6 and TRBJ1-6; 9 bases line up with TRBD1. Germline V CDR1 and CDR2: SGHDT, YYEEEE. The CDR3 covers 12 residues. V gave up 4 bases and J gave up 12 bases; unmatched junction bases: 2.

The chain employs TRBV15 and TRBJ1-3, with D perhaps matching TRBD1 (6 bases). V lost 8 bases to trimming and J lost 0 bases, with 11 bases between them. CDR1 is LNHNV and CDR2 is YYDKDF in the germline V gene (reference sequence). This CDR3 spans 14 amino acids. The CDR3 loop reads CATGDTYSGNTIYF. DNA of the CDR3: TGTGCCACCGGGGACACTTACTCTGGAAACACCATATATTTT.

At least ten counts were recorded for this clonotype. V usage is TRBV7-3 and J usage is TRBJ2-2; D is tentatively TRBD1 or TRBD2 (6 bases each). This CDR3 spans 17 amino acids. Per the germline V gene, CDR1 is SGHTA and CDR2 is FQGTGA. Trimming took off 2 bases at V and 0 bases at J, with 13 bases between the two ends. The CDR3 loop is CASSLGGGWPNTGELFF. Written as DNA, the CDR3 is TGTGCCAGCAGCTTAGGAGGGGGATGGCCGAACACCGGGGAGCTGTTTTTT.

This clonotype was recorded at least ten times. This chain links TRBV6-1 with TRBJ1-6; no clear D gene. Per the germline V gene, CDR1 is MNHNS and CDR2 is SASEGT. The CDR3 runs to 19 residues. Trimming pared 4 bases from V and 0 bases from J, leaving 19 bases between. Here the CDR3 reads CASSARRDPRSSYNSPLHF. The CDR3 region has the DNA TGTGCCAGCAGTGCGCGCCGGGATCCCCGCAGCTCCTATAATTCACCCCTCCACTTT.

This clonotype was found many times. J is TRBJ1-1 and V is TRBV7-6; D perhaps matches TRBD1 (5 bases). CDR1 and CDR2 from the germline V gene are SGHVS and FNYEAQ. The CDR3 runs 14 residues. V lost 2 bases and J lost 11, with 18 bases in between. As DNA, the CDR3 is TGTGCCAGCAGCTTAAAGCGGTGGGGCAGGGCGGCTTTCTTT. Translated: CASSLKRWGRAAFF.

A few counts support this clonotype. The genes are TRBV7-2 and TRBJ1-6; a possible D gene is TRBD1 (5 bases). Germline V gene sequence: CDR1 SGHTA, CDR2 FQGNSA. This CDR3 has 16 residues. Trimming removed 1 base at V and 1 base at J, with 8 bases between. The chain's CDR3 is CASSLVAGSYNSPLHF. The CDR3 DNA is TGTGCCAGCAGCTTAGTGGCAGGGTCCTATAATTCACCCCTCCACTTT.